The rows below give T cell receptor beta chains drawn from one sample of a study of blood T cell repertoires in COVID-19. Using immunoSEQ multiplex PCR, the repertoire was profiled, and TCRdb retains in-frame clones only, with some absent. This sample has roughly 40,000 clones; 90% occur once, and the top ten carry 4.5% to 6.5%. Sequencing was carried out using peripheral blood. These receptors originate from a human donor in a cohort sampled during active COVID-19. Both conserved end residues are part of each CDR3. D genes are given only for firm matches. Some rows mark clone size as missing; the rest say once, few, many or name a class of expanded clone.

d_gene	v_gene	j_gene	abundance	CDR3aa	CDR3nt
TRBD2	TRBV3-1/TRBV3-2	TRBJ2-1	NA	CASSHRLAGGPRSYNEQFF	TGTGCCAGCAGCCACAGACTAGCGGGAGGGCCTAGGTCCTACAATGAGCAGTTCTTC
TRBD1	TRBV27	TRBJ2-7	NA	CASRRGQGYSYEQYF	TGTGCCAGCAGAAGAGGACAGGGCTACTCCTACGAGCAGTACTTC
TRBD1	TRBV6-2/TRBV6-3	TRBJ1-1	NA	CASSSRQGVPEAFF	TGTGCCAGCAGTTCTCGCCAGGGGGTCCCGGAAGCTTTCTTT
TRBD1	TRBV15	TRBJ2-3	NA	CATSRDYRGLTDTQYF	TGTGCCACCAGCAGAGATTACAGGGGGCTCACAGATACGCAGTATTTT
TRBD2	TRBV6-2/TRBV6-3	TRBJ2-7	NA	CASSKIAGGYEQYF	TGTGCCAGCAGTAAAATAGCGGGGGGGTACGAGCAGTACTTC
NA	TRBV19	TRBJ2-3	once	CASSRDITDTQYF	TGTGCCAGTAGTAGGGACATCACAGATACGCAGTATTTT
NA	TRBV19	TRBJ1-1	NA	CASSARQATEAFF	TGTGCCAGTAGTGCAAGACAGGCCACTGAAGCTTTCTTT
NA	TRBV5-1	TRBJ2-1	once	CASSLGQNDNEQFF	TGCGCCAGCAGCTTGGGGCAGAATGACAATGAGCAGTTCTTC
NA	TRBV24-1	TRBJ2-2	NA	CATSVQPNTGELFF	TGTGCCACCAGTGTACAGCCGAACACCGGGGAGCTGTTTTTT
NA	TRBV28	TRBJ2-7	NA	CASSLTTAKTYEQYF	TGTGCCAGCAGCCTTACGACAGCGAAGACCTACGAGCAGTACTTC
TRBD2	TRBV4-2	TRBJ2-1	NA	CASSPTTSGPTRSEQFF	TGTGCCAGCAGCCCCACCACTAGCGGACCTACTCGGAGTGAGCAGTTCTTC
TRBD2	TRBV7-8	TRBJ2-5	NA	CASSFRTVLAETQYF	TGTGCCAGCAGCTTCAGGACTGTACTAGCGGAGACCCAGTACTTC
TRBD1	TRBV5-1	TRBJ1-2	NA	CASSSPQGDGGYTF	TGCGCCAGCAGCTCACCACAGGGGGATGGCGGCTACACCTTC
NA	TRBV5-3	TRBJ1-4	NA	CARSPVLRTGPPYRFATNEKLFF	TGTGCCAGAAGCCCTGTGCTCCGAACAGGCCCCCCCTACAGATTTGCAACTAATGAAAAACTGTTTTTT
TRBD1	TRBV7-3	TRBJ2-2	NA	CASSSTRDRVYTGELFF	TGTGCCAGCAGCTCCACCCGGGACAGGGTATACACCGGGGAGCTGTTTTTT
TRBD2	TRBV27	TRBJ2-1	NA	CASSSTSGSNNEQFF	TGTGCCAGCAGTTCGACTAGCGGAAGCAACAATGAGCAGTTCTTC